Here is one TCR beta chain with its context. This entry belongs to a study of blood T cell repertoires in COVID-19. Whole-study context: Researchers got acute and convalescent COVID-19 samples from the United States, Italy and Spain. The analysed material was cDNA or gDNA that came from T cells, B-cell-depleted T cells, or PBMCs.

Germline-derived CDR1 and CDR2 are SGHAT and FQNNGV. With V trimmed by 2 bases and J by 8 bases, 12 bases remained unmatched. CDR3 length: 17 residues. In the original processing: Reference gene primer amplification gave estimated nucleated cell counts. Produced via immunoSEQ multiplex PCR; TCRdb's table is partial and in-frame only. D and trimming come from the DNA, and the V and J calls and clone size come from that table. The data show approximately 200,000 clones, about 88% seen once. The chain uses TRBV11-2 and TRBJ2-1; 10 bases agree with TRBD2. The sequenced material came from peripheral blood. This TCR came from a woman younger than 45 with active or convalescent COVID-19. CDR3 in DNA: TGTGCCAGCAGCTTATTCCCCCTAGCGGGAGTAGGTGATGAGCAGTTCTTC. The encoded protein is CASSLFPLAGVGDEQFF.